This T cell receptor (beta chain) derives from a study of cytomegalovirus exposure and HLA in healthy donors. Study overall: An early data release held tens of millions of unique TCRs from HLA-typed donors. Study findings and constraints: In a later analysis, V- and J-gene trimming of beta chains associated with a DCLRE1C missense variant, replicated independently.

CDR3 size: 15 residues. V lost 5 bases and J 4 bases, leaving 17 bases between the germline ends. Germline V gene data show CDR1 as SGHAT and CDR2 as FQNNGV. The PCR was carried out with 60 Vbeta primers and 13 Jbeta primers. Assay: immunoSEQ multiplex PCR; the TCRdb copy retains only in-frame clones and omits some. The sample has approximately 150,000 clones, 82% seen once. As to this clone: As yet, its antigen is unknown.

The chain joins TRBV11-2 to TRBJ1-1; D is undetermined. The sample comprised PBMCs. This clonotype was sampled from a woman aged 55-70 years in good health and CMV-seropositive. CDR3 region: CASSPGWEWSTEAFF. In nucleotides, the CDR3 is TGTGCCAGCAGCCCCGGGTGGGAGTGGAGCACTGAAGCTTTCTTT.